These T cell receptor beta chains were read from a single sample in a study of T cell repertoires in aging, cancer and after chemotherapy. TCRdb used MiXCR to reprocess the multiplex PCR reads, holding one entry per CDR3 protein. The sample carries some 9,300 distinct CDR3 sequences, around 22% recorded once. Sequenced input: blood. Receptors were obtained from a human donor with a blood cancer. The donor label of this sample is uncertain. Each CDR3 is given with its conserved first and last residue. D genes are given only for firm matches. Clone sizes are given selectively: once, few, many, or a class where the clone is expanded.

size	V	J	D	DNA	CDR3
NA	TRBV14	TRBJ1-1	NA	TGTGCCAGCAGCCTGTCTTCTACAGGCCCTTGGGACACTGAAGCTTTCTTT	CASSLSSTGPWDTEAFF
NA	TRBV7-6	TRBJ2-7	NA	TGTGCCAGCAGCCCGCACGGATCCTACGAGCAGTACTTC	CASSPHGSYEQYF
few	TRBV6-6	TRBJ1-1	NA	TGTGCCAGCAGTTACTTCGATGGACCTTTGAACACTGAAGCTTTCTTT	CASSYFDGPLNTEAFF
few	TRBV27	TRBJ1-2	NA	TGTGCCAGCAGGGGACTAACCATGGAGGGCTACACCTTC	CASRGLTMEGYTF
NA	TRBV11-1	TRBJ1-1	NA	TGTGCCAGCAGCTTAGGTTGGGGGAACACTGAAGCTTTCTTT	CASSLGWGNTEAFF
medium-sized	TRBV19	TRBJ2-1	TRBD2	TGTGCCAGTAGCCCGCGAGGGAGGGCCCATGAGCAGTTCTTC	CASSPRGRAHEQFF
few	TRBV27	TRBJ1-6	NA	TGTGCCAGCAGTTTATCGGCGAGCTCCTATAATTCACCCCTCCACTTT	CASSLSASSYNSPLHF
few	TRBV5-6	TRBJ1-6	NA	TGTGCCAGCAGCTTGGGGGGGGGGCACTCACCCCTCCACTTT	CASSLGGGHSPLHF
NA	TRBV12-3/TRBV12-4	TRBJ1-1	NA	TGTGCCATTCCCTCGGGGGTCCCCCATGAAGCTTTCTTT	CAIPSGVPHEAFF
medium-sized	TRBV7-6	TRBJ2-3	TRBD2	TGTGCCAGCAGCCCCCCCCGTAGCGGGAGGGTCGAAACGCAGTATTTT	CASSPPRSGRVETQYF
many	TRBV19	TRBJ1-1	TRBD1	TGTGCCAGTAGTCAAGACAGGGACACTGAAGCTTTCTTT	CASSQDRDTEAFF
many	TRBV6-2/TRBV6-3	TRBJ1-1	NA	TGTGCCAGCAGTTACGGTTGGCGGGCCACTGAAGCTTTCTTT	CASSYGWRATEAFF
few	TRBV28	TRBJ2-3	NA	TGTGCCACCAGGATAGGTTTTTCCCTCACAGATACGCAGTATTTT	CATRIGFSLTDTQYF
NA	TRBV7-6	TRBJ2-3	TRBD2	TGTGCCAGAAGCTTAGCACTAGCGGGCACAGATACGCAGTATTTT	CARSLALAGTDTQYF
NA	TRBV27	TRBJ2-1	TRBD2	TGTGCCAGCAGTCCCGGGGGACTAGCGGGAGGGCCTAATGAGCAGTTCTTC	CASSPGGLAGGPNEQFF
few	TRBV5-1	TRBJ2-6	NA	TGCGCCAGCAGCTTGGACGTTAGCTCTGGGGCCAACGTCCTGACTTTC	CASSLDVSSGANVLTF
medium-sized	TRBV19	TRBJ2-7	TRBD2	TGTGCCAGTAGTATTCGGCGGGAGGGCCGGGACGAGCAGTACTTC	CASSIRREGRDEQYF
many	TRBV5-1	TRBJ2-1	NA	TGCGCCAGCAGCTTGCAGGACAGCTACAATGAGCAGTTCTTC	CASSLQDSYNEQFF
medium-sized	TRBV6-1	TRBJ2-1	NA	TGTGCCAGCAGTGAAGCCTGGGCGCCCCCGCCTTACAATGAGCAGTTCTTC	CASSEAWAPPPYNEQFF
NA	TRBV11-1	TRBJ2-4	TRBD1	TGTGCCAGCAGCTTAAGGCGAACGGACAGGGAGAAAAACATTCAGTACTTC	CASSLRRTDREKNIQYF
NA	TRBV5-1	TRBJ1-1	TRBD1	TGCGCCAGCAGGCAGACTGGACAGGGAAGCACTGAAGCTTTCTTT	CASRQTGQGSTEAFF
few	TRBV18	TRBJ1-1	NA	TGTGCCAGCTCGCAACAGGCGAACACTGAAGCTTTCTTT	CASSQQANTEAFF
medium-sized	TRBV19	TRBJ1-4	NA	TGTGCCAGTAGTCCTCGACACGTTGCAACTAATGAAAAACTGTTTTTT	CASSPRHVATNEKLFF
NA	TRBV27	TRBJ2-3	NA	TGTGCCAGCAGTTTAGCGGGAAGGCGCACAGATACGCAGTATTTT	CASSLAGRRTDTQYF
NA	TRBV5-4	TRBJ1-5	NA	TGTGCCAGCAGCTTGGAGGGGAGCAATCAGCCCCAGCATTTT	CASSLEGSNQPQHF
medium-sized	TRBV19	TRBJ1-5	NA	TGTGCCAGTATGAGACCTTATAGCAATCAGCCCCAGCATTTT	CASMRPYSNQPQHF
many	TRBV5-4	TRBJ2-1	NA	TGTGCCAGCAGCTTGTGGGTAGGCCTGATAAATGAGCAGTTCTTC	CASSLWVGLINEQFF
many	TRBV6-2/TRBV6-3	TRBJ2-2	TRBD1	TGTGCCAGCAGCTTTAATCCGGGACAGGGGAACACCGGGGAGCTGTTTTTT	CASSFNPGQGNTGELFF
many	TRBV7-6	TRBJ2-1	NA	TGTGCCAGCAGTCGACGGACCAATGAGCAGTTCTTC	CASSRRTNEQFF
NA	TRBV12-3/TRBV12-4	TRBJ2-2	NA	TGTGCCAGCAGTTTATACACCGGGGAGCTGTTTTTT	CASSLYTGELFF
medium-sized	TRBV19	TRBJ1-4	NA	TGTGCCAGTAGTCACCAACTCGGGGAACTGTTTTTT	CASSHQLGELFF
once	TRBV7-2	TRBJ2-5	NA	TGTGCCAGCAGCTACAGGGTCCAAGAGACCCAGTACTTC	CASSYRVQETQYF
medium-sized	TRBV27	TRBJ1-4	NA	TGTGCCAGCAGCCTATACTCAGGAGCAACTAATGAAAAACTGTTTTTT	CASSLYSGATNEKLFF
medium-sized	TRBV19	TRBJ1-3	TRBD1	TGTGCCAGTAGTCTCATACAGGGGCGAGGAAACACCATATATTTT	CASSLIQGRGNTIYF
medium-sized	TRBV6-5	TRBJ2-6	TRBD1	TGTGCCAGCAGTTACTTACTACCCCTCCAGGGGGCGCTTCCTGGGGCCAACGTCCTGACTTTC	CASSYLLPLQGALPGANVLTF
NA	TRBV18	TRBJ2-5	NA	TGTGCCAGCTCACCAGGGGCAGCTCAAGAGATCCAGTACTTC	CASSPGAAQEIQYF
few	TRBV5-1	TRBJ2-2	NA	TGCGCCAGCAGCTTGGCCGTGGGAGTAACAACCGGGGAGCTGTTTTTT	CASSLAVGVTTGELFF
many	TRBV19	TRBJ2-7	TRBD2	TGTGCCAGTAGTATAGTGGGAGGGAGGGCCTCCTACGAGCAGTACTTC	CASSIVGGRASYEQYF
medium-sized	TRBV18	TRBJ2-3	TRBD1	TGTGCCAGCTCACCACCCGGGACAGGGATCACAGATACGCAGTATTTT	CASSPPGTGITDTQYF
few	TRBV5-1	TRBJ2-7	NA	TGCGCCAGCAGACGACAGGACAACTCCTACGAGCAGTACTTC	CASRRQDNSYEQYF
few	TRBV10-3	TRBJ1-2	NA	TGTGCCATCAGTGCAACTCAGGCTCGACAGGAGAACTATGGCTACACCTTC	CAISATQARQENYGYTF
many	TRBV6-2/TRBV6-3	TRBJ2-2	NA	TGTGCCAGCAGTCTCACAGGGAACGGGGAGCTGTTTTTT	CASSLTGNGELFF
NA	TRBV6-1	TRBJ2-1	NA	TGTGCCAGCAGTGAAGCTTCGCTTAAGGGCAATGAGCAGTTCTTC	CASSEASLKGNEQFF
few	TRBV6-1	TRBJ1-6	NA	TGTGCCAGCAGTGGGGTACAGGGATATGGGAGCTCCTATAATTCACCCCTCCACTTT	CASSGVQGYGSSYNSPLHF
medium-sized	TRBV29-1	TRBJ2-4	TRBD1	TGCAGCGTTGAAGGGGACAGGGTAAACATTCAGTACTTC	CSVEGDRVNIQYF
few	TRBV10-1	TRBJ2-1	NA	TGCGCCAGCAGTGAGTTCGACGGACCGAACGTAGATGAGCAGTTCTTC	CASSEFDGPNVDEQFF
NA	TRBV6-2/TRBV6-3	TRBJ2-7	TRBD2	TGTGCCAGCAGTTATGATCGGGACTACTCCTACGAGCAGTACTTC	CASSYDRDYSYEQYF
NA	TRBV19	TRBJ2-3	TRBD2	TGTGCCAGCAGCTTCACTAGCGGAGGGGCAGGTACGCAGTATTTT	CASSFTSGGAGTQYF
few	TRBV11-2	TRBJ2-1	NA	TGTGCCAGCAGCCCGAGGGCGGGACTCGGCAATGAGCAGTTCTTC	CASSPRAGLGNEQFF
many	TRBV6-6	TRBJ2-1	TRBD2	TGTGCCAGCTCGGGAGGGGTAAATGAGCAGTTCTTC	CASSGGVNEQFF
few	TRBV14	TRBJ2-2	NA	TGTGCCAGCAGCCGGCTCACGACGAACACCGGGGAGCTGTTTTTT	CASSRLTTNTGELFF
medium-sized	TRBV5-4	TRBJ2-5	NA	TGTGCCAGCAGCCAGTATTCAGGGGGGCAAGAGACCCAGTACTTC	CASSQYSGGQETQYF
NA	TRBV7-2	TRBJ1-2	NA	TGTGCCAGCAGCCCGAGCGGGCCGGGTACGGCCGGGCTCCGCTATGGCTACACCTTC	CASSPSGPGTAGLRYGYTF
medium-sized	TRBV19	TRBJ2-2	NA	TGTGCCAGTAGTATTGGGCGCGACACCGGGGAGCTGTTTTTT	CASSIGRDTGELFF
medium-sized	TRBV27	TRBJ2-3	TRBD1	TGTGCCAGCAGTTCGAAGGGGGCTACAGATACGCAGTATTTT	CASSSKGATDTQYF
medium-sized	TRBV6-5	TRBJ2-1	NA	TGTGCCAGCAGTTATGGGACGTTCTTC	CASSYGTFF
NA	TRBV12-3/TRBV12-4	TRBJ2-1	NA	TGTGCCAGCAGTAATTTGATTGGGGGCTCCTACAATGAGCAGTTCTTC	CASSNLIGGSYNEQFF
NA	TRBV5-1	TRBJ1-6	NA	TGCGCCAGCAGCTCTTCCAGTAGCTCCTATAATTCACCCCTCCACTTT	CASSSSSSSYNSPLHF
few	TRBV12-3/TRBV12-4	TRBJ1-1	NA	TGTGCCAGCAGTTTGAGGGGGACTGAAGCTTTCTTT	CASSLRGTEAFF
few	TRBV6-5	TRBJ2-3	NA	TGTGCCAGCAGTTACAGTACGGGTAGCGTAGATACGCAGTATTTT	CASSYSTGSVDTQYF